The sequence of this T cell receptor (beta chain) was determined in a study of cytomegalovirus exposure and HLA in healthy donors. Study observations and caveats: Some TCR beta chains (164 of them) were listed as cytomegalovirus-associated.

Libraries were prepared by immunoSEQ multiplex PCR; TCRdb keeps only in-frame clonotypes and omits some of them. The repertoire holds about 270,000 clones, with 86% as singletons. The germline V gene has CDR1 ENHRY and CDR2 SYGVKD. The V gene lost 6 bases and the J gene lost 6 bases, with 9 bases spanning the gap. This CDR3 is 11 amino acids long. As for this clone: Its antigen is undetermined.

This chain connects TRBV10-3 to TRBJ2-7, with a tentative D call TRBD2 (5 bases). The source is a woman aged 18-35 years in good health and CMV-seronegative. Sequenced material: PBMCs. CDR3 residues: CAIREVSEQYF. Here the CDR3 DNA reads TGTGCCATCAGGGAGGTATCCGAGCAGTACTTC.